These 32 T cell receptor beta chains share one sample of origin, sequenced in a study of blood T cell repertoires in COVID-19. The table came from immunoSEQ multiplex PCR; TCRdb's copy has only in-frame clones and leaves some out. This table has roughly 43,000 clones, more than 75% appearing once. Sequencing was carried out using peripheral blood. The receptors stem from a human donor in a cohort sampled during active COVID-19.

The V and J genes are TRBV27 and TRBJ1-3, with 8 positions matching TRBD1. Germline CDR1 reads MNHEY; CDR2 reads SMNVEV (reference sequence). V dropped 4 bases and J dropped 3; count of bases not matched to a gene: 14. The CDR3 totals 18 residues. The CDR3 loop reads CASSSSLTGAIRGNTIYF. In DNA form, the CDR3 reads TGTGCCAGCAGTTCATCCCTGACAGGGGCGATACGTGGAAACACCATATATTTT.

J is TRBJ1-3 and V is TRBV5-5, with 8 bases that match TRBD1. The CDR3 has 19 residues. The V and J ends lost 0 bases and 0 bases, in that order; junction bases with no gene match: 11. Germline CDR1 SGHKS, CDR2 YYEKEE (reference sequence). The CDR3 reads CASSLAWTGLTPSGNTIYF. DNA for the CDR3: TGTGCCAGCAGCTTGGCCTGGACAGGGCTGACTCCCTCTGGAAACACCATATATTTT.

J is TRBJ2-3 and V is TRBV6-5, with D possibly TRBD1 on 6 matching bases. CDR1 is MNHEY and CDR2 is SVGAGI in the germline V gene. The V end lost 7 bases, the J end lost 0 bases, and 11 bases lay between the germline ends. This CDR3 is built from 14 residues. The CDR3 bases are TGTGCCAGCAATCCGACAGGCAGCACAGATACGCAGTATTTT. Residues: CASNPTGSTDTQYF.

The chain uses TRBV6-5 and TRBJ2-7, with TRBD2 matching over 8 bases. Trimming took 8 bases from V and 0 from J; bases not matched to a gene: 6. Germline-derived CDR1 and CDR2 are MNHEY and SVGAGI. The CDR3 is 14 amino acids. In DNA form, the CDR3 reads TGTGCCAGCGGGGGACTAGACAACTCCTACGAGCAGTACTTC. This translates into CASGGLDNSYEQYF.

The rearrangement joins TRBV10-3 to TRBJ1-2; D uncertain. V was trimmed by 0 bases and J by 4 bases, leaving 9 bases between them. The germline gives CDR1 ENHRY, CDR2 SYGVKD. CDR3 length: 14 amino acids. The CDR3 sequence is CAISESGGAYGYTF. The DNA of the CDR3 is TGTGCCATCAGTGAGTCTGGCGGTGCCTATGGCTACACCTTC.

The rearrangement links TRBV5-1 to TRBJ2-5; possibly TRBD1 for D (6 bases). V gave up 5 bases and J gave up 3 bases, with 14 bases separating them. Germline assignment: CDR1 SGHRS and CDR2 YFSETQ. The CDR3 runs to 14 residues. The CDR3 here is CASRLPGDKETQYF. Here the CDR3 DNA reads TGCGCCAGCAGACTACCCGGGGACAAAGAGACCCAGTACTTC.

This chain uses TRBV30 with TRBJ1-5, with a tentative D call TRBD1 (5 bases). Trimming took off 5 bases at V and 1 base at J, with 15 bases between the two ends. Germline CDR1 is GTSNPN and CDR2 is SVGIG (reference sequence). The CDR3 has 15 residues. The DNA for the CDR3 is TGTGCCTGGGCACCGACGCAGGGAAGCAATCAGCCCCAGCATTTT. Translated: CAWAPTQGSNQPQHF. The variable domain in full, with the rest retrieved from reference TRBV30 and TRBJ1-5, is SQTIHQWPATLVQPVGSPLSLECTVEGTSNPNLYWYRQAAGRGLQLLFYSVGIGQISSEVPQNLSASRPQDRQFILSSKKLLLSDSGFYLCAWAPTQGSNQPQHFGDGTRLSIL.

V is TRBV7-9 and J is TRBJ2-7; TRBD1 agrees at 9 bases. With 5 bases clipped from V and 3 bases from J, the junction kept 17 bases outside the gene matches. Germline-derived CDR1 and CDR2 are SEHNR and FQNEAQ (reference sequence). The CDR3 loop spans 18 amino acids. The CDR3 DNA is TGTGCCAGCAGCCACGGGACAGGGTTTTACTCCAGCCGCTACGAGCAGTACTTC. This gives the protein CASSHGTGFYSSRYEQYF.

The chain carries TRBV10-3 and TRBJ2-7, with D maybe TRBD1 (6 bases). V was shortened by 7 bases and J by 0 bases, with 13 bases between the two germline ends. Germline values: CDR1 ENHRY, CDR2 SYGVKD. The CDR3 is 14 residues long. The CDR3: CAINQDSDSYEQYF. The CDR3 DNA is TGTGCCATCAATCAGGACAGTGACTCCTACGAGCAGTACTTC.

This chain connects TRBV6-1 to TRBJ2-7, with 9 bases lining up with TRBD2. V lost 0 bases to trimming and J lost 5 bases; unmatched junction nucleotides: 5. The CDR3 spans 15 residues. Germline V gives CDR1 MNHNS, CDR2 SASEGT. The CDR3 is CASSEALLAGNEQYF. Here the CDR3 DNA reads TGTGCCAGCAGTGAAGCGCTTCTAGCGGGGAACGAGCAGTACTTC.

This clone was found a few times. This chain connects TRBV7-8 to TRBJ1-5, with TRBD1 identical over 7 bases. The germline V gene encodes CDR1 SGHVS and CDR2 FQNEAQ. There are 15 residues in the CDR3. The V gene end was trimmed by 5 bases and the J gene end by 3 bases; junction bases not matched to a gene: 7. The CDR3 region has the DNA TGTGCCAGCAGCCAGACAGGGCAACACAATCAGCCCCAGCATTTT. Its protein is CASSQTGQHNQPQHF.

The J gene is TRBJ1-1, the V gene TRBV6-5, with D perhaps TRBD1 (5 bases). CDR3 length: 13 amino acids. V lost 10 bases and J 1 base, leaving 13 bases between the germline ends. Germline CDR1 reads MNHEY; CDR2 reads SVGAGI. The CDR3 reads CATDSTRNTEAFF. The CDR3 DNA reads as TGTGCCACCGACAGTACCCGGAACACTGAAGCTTTCTTT.

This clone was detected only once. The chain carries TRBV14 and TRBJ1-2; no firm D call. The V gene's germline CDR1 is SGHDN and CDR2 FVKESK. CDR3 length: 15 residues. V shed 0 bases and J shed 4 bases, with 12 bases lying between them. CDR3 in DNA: TGTGCCAGCAGCCAAGACGCTGCCTGGAGCTATGGCTACACCTTC. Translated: CASSQDAAWSYGYTF.

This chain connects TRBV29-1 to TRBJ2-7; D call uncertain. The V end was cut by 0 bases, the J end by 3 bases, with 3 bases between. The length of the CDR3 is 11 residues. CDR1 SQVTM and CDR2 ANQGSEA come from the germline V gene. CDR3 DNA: TGCAGCGTTGAAGACAGCTACGAGCAGTACTTC. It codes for CSVEDSYEQYF.

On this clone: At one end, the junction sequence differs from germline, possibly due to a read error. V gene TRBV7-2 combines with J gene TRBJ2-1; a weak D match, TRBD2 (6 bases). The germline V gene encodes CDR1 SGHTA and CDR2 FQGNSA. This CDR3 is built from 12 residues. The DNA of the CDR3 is TGTGCCAGCAGCCCGCAGGAGGGTAAGCAAATCTTC. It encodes CASSPQEGKQIF.

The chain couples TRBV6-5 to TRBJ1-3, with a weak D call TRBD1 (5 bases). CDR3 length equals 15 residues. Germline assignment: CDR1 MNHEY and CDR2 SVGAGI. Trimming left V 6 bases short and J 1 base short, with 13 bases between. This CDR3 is CASRALQDSGNTIYF. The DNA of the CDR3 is TGTGCCAGCAGAGCCCTACAGGATTCTGGAAACACCATATATTTT.

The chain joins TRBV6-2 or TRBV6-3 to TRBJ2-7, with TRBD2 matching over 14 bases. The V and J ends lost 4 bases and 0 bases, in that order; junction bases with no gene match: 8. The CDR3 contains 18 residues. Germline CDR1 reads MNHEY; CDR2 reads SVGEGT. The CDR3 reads CASSSWTSGGPSSYEQYF. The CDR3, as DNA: TGTGCCAGCAGTTCCTGGACTAGCGGGGGGCCCAGCTCCTACGAGCAGTACTTC.

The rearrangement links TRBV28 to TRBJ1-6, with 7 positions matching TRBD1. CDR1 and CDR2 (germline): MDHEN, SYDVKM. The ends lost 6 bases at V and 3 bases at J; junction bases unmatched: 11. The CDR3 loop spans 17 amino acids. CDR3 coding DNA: TGTGCCAGCAGCCCCCCCGGGACAGATTTCTATAATTCACCCCTCCACTTT. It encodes CASSPPGTDFYNSPLHF.

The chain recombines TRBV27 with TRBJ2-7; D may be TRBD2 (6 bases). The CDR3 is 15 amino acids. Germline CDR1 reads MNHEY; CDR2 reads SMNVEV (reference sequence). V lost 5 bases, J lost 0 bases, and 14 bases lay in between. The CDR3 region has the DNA TGTGCCAGCAGTACCCCGGCTAGCGCCTCCTACGAGCAGTACTTC. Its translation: CASSTPASASYEQYF.

CDR3 sequence: CASSILTSGITRTGELFF. The CDR3 DNA reads TGTGCCAGTAGTATTCTGACTAGCGGGATTACCCGGACGGGGGAGCTGTTTTTT. V usage is TRBV19 and J usage is TRBJ2-2; 11 bases match TRBD2. CDR1 and CDR2 (germline): LNHDA, SQIVND (reference sequence). The CDR3 consists of 18 residues. V shed 3 bases, J shed 8 bases, and the junction held 14 bases outside the gene matches.

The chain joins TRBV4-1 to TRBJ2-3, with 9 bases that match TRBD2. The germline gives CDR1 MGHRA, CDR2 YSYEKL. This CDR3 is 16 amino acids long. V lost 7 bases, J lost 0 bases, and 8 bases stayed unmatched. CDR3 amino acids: CASTLAGVTSTDTQYF. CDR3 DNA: TGCGCCAGCACCTTAGCGGGAGTTACTAGCACAGATACGCAGTATTTT.

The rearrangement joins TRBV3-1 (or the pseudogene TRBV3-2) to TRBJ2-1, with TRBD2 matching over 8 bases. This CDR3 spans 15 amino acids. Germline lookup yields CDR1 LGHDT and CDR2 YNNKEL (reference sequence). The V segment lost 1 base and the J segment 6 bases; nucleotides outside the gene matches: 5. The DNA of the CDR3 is TGTGCCAGCAGCCAAGGATCCGCGGGAGGCAATGAGCAGTTCTTC. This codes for CASSQGSAGGNEQFF.

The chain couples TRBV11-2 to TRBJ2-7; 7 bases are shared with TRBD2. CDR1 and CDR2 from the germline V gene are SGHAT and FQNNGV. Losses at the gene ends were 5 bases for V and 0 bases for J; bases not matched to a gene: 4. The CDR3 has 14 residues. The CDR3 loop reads CASSPRGVSYEQYF. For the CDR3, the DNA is TGTGCCAGCAGCCCACGGGGGGTCTCCTACGAGCAGTACTTC.

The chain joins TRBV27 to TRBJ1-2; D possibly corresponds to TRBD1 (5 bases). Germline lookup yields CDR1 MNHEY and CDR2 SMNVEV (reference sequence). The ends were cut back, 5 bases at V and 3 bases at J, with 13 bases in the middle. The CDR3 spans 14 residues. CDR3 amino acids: CASSPRRGDYGYTF. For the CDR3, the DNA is TGTGCCAGCAGTCCTCGGAGGGGCGACTATGGCTACACCTTC.

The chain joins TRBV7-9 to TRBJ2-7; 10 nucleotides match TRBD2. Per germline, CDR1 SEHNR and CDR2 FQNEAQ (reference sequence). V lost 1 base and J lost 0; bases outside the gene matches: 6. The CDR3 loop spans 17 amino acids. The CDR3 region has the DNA TGTGCCAGCAGCTTAGATAGCGGGGGGACAAGCTCCTACGAGCAGTACTTC. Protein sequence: CASSLDSGGTSSYEQYF. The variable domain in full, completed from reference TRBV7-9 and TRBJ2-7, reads DTGVSQNPRHKITKRGQNVTFRCDPISEHNRLYWYRQTLGQGPEFLTYFQNEAQLEKSRLLSDRFSAERPKGSFSTLEIQRTEQGDSAMYLCASSLDSGGTSSYEQYFGPGTRLTVT.

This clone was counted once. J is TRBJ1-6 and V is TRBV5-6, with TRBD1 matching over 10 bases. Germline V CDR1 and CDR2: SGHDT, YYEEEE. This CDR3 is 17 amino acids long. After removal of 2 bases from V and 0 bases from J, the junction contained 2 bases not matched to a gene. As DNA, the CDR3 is TGTGCCAGCAGCTTCGGACAGGGGGACTCCTATAATTCACCCCTCCACTTT. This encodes CASSFGQGDSYNSPLHF.

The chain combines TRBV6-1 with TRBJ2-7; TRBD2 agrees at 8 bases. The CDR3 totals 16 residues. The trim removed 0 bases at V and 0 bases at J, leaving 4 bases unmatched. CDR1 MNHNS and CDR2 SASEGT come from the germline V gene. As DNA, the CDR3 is TGTGCCAGCAGTGAAGCGGGACTAGGGAGCTCCTACGAGCAGTACTTC. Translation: CASSEAGLGSSYEQYF.

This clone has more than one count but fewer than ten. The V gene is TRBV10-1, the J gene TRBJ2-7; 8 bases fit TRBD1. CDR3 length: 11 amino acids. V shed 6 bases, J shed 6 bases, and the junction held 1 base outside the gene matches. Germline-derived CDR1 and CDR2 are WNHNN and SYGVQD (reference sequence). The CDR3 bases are TGCGCCAGCAGGACAGGGGCCGAGCAGTACTTC. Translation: CASRTGAEQYF.

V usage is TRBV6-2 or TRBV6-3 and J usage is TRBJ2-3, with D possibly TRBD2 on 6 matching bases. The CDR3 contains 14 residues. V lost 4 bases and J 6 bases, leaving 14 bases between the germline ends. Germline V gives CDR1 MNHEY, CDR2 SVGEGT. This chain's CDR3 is CASSSGTSSDTQYF. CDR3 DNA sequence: TGTGCCAGCAGTTCCGGAACTAGCAGCGATACGCAGTATTTT.

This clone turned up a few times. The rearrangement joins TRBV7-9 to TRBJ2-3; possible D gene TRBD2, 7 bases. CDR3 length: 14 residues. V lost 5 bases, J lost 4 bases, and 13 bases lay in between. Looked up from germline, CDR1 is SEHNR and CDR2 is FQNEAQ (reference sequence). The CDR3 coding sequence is TGTGCCAGCAGCCCGGGGGGCGTGGCAGATACGCAGTATTTT. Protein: CASSPGGVADTQYF.

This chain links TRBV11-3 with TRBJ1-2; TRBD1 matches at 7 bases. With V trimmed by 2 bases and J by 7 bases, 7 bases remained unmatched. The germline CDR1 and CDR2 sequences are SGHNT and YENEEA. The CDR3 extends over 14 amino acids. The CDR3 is CASSLTGDGGGYTF. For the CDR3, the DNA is TGTGCCAGCAGCTTAACAGGGGATGGTGGTGGCTACACCTTC.

Here the CDR3 reads CASSQGWAGRTF. The CDR3 DNA follows: TGTGCCAGCAGCCAAGGGTGGGCAGGGCGGACCTTC. The J gene is TRBJ1-2, the V gene TRBV14; the D gene is possibly TRBD1 (5 bases). V shed 1 base and J shed 14 bases, with 14 bases lying between them. The V gene's germline CDR1 is SGHDN and CDR2 FVKESK. This CDR3 is 12 amino acids long.